This TCR beta chain originates from a study of shared clonotypes between healthy human individuals. Background on the study: Three CD4 naive, three CD4 memory, two CD8 naive and one CD8 memory plate were used per donor.

This clone was observed a single time. Repertoires were generated with immunoSEQ multiplex PCR, while TCRdb's copy carries only in-frame clones and drops some. The table lists approximately 2.4 million clones, approximately 94% of them singletons. This clonotype originated in a man aged 18-30 years in good health. Sequenced material: naive CD4+ T cells sorted from blood. Specified subset: CD45RA+ positively selected.

In DNA form, the CDR3 reads TGTGCCAGCAGCCCTGGTGCTAGCTACGAGCAGTACTTC. Its translation: CASSPGASYEQYF. V is TRBV6-5 and J is TRBJ2-7, with D uncertain. This CDR3 is built from 13 residues. V lost 6 bases to trimming and J lost 3 bases, with 12 bases between them. Germline CDR1 reads MNHEY; CDR2 reads SVGAGI.